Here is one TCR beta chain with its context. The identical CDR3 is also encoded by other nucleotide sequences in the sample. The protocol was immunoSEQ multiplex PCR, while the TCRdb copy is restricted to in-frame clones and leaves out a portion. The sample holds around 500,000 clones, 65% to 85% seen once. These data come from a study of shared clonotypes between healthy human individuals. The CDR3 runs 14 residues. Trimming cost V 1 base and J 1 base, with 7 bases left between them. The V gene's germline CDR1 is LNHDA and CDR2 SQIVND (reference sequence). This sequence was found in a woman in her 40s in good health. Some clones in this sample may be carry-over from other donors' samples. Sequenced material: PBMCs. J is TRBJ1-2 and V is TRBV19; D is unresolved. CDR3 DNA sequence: TGTGCCAGTAGTATAGGTGCGGGTAACTATGGCTACACCTTC. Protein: CASSIGAGNYGYTF.